This T cell receptor beta chain derives from a study of blood T cell repertoires in COVID-19. As for the study in general: Sample material is recorded as cDNA or gDNA derived from T cells, B-cell-depleted T cells, or PBMCs.

Authors' methods: Reference gene primers were amplified, and this amplification served to estimate nucleated cell counts. Assay: immunoSEQ multiplex PCR; the TCRdb copy retains only in-frame clones and omits some. Clone size and V and J calls were adopted from that table, with D and trimming inferred from the DNA. The data contain around 190,000 clones, around 76% of them singletons. The CDR3 runs to 13 residues. From germline, CDR1 is SSHAT and CDR2 FNYEAQ (reference sequence). Turning to this clone: The germline gene is not matched at one end of the junction; a read error may be the cause.

This TCR derives from a woman aged 55 to 70 with COVID-19, enrolled during active disease. The chain combines TRBV7-7 with TRBJ2-7, with a weak D call TRBD2 (5 bases). Sequences were obtained from peripheral blood. The CDR3, as DNA: TGTGCTAGCAGCTTAGATAGCGTCAACGAGCAGTACTTC. This encodes CASSLDSVNEQYF. Combining the CDR3 with reference TRBV7-7 and TRBJ2-7 gives the whole variable domain GAGVSQSPRYKVTKRGQDVTLRCDPISSHATLYWYQQALGQGPEFLTYFNYEAQPDKSGLPSDRFSAERPEGSISTLTIQRTEQRDSAMYRCASSLDSVNEQYFGPGTRLTVT.